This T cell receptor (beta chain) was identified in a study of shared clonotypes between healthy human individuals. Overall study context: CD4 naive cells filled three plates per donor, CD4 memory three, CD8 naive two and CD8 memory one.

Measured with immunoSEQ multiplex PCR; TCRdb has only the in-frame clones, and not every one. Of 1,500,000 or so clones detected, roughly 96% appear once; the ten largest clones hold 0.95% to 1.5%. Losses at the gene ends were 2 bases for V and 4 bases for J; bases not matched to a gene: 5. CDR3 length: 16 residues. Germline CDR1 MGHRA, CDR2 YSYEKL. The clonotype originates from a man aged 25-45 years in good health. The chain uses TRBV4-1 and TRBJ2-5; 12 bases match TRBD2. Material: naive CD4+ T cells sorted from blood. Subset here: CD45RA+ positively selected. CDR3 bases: TGCGCCAGCAGCCAACCGACTAGCGGGAGTCGAGAGACCCAGTACTTC. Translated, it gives CASSQPTSGSRETQYF.